The present TCR beta chain was sequenced within a study of response to subunit inactivated influenza vaccine. Study observations and caveats: Authors suggested each seasonal flu vaccination may recruit only limited numbers of new T cells.

This clonotype has just a few counts. What it binds is unknown. TCRdb re-analysed the RT-PCR reads in MiXCR, keeping a single row per CDR3 protein. This sample has roughly 500,000 distinct CDR3 sequences, with under 25% found just once. There are 16 residues in the CDR3. CDR1 is SGHKS and CDR2 is YYEKEE in the germline V gene (reference sequence). V trimming: 0 bases; J trimming: 2 bases; junction bases outside the gene matches: 6. These data also featured in a second study, about T cells expressing NK-cell markers. This second report adds: Libraries used 5'RACE template switching adding universal primer site and UMIs. Seven sequenced donors out of eight were HCMV-seropositive, one seronegative. Within several experiments, an anti-gamma-delta TCR antibody kept the sorting limited to alpha-beta TCR T cells.

The TCR originated in a man aged 45-65 years who received an inactivated influenza vaccine. Sample: CD4+ T cells sorted from PBMCs, taken 11 to 12 days after vaccination. This chain uses TRBV5-5 with TRBJ2-3; the match to TRBD1 covers 7 bases. The CDR3 DNA reads TGTGCCAGCAGCTTGGGGCTAGGGGGCAACACAGATACGCAGTATTTT. This sequence encodes CASSLGLGGNTDTQYF.